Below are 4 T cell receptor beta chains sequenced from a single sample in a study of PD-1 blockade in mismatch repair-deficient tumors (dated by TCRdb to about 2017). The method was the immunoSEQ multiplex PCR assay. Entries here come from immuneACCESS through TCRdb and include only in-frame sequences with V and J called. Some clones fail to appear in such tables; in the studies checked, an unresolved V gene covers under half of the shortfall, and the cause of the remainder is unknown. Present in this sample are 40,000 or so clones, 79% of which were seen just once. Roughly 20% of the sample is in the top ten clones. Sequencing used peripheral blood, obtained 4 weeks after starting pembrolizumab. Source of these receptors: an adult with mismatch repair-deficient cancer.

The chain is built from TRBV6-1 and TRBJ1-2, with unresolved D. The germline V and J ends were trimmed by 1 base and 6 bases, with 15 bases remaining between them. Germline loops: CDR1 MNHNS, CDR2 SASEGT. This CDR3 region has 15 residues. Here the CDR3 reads CASSEGPGRSDGYTF. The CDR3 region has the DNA TGTGCCAGCAGTGAAGGACCGGGGAGGTCAGATGGCTACACCTTC.

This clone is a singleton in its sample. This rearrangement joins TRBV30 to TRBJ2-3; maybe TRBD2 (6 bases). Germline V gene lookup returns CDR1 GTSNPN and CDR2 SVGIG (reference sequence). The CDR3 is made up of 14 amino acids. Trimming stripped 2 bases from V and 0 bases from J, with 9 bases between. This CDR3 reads CAWSLAGSTDTQYF. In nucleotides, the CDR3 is TGTGCCTGGAGTCTTGCGGGAAGCACAGATACGCAGTATTTT.

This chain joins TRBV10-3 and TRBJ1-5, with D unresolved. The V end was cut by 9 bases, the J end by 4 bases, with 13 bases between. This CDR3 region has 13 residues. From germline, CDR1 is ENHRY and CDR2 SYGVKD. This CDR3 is CAISGGRNQPQHF. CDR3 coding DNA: TGTGCCATTTCGGGAGGGCGGAATCAGCCCCAGCATTTT.

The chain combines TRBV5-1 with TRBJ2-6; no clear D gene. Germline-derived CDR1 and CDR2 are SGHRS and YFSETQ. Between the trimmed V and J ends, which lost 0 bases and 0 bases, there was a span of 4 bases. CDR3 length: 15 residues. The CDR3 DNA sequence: TGCGCCAGCAGCTTGGGGTTCTCTGGGGCCAACGTCCTGACTTTC. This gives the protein CASSLGFSGANVLTF.